This TCR beta chain was identified in a study of regulatory T cells in long-lasting Graves disease. According to the study, TCR beta libraries were built with iRepertoire HTBI primers and CDR3-region Arm-PCR. Each CDR3 protein is one row after TCRdb ran MiXCR on the multiplex PCR reads. This table holds more than 400,000 distinct CDR3 sequences, 15% to 20% found once. Time point reported: newly diagnosed GD, antithyroid drugs for less than 3 months. PBMC RNA was the source of the TCR library. The sample also formed part of further work on T cells in Graves' hyperthyroidism and ophthalmopathy.

The source was peripheral blood mononuclear cells (PBMCs), collected at new diagnosis, from a patient treated with antithyroid drugs. The clonotype comes from a woman in her 30s with Graves disease.

The CDR3, as DNA: TGCGCCAGCAGCCCGGTGAAGGGGAACACCGGGGAGCTGTTTTTT. Its protein product is CASSPVKGNTGELFF. The chain links TRBV4-1 to TRBJ2-2; no firm D call. The germline V gene has CDR1 MGHRA and CDR2 YSYEKL. V dropped 4 bases and J dropped 1 base, with 10 bases sitting between them. The CDR3 runs to 15 residues.